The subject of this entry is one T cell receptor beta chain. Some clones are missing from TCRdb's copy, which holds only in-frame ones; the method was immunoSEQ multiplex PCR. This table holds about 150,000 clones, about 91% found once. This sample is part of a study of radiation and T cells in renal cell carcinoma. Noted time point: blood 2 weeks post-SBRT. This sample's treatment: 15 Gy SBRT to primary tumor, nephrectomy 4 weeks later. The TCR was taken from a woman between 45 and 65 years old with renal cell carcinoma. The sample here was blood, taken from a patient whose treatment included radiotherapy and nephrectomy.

The CDR3 here is CASSRTLGDNSPLHF. CDR3 DNA sequence: TGCGCCAGCAGCCGTACACTGGGAGATAATTCACCCCTCCACTTT. The chain employs TRBV5-1 and TRBJ1-6, with D unclear. V lost 4 bases and J 5 bases, leaving 13 bases between the germline ends. Germline CDR1 is SGHRS and CDR2 is YFSETQ. The CDR3 contains 15 residues.